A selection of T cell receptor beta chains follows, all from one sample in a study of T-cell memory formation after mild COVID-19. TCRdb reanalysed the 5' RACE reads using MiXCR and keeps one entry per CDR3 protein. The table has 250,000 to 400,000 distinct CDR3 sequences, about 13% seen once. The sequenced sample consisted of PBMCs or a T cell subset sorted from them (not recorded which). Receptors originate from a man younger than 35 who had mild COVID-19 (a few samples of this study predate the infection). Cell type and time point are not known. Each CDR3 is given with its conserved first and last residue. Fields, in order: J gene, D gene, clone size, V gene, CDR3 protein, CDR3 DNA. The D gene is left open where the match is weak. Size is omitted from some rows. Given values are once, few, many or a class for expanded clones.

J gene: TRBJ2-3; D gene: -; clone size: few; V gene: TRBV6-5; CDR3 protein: CASSFGGGLGTDTQYF; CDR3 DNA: TGTGCCAGCAGTTTCGGAGGGGGGCTCGGCACAGATACGCAGTATTTT
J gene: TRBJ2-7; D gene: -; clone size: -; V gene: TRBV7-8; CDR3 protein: CASSSRQDEQYF; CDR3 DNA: TGTGCCAGCAGCTCCCGACAAGACGAGCAGTACTTC
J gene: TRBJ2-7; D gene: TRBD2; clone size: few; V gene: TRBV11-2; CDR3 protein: CASSLAAGGRIPQYF; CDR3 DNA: TGTGCCAGCAGCTTAGCAGCGGGGGGGCGCATCCCGCAGTACTTC
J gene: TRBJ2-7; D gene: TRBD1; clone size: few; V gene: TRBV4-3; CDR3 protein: CASSQERGQGGTEQYF; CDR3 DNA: TGCGCCAGCAGCCAAGAAAGGGGACAGGGGGGAACCGAGCAGTACTTC
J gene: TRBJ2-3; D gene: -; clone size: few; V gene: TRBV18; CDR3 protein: CASSPSLEADTQYF; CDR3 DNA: TGTGCCAGCTCACCATCCCTAGAGGCAGATACGCAGTATTTT
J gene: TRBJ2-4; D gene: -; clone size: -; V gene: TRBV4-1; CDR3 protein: CASSQEVSRDIQYF; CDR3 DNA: TGCGCCAGCAGCCAAGAGGTCTCTCGGGACATTCAGTACTTC
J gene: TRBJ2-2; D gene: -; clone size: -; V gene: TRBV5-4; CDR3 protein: CASSSGGAENTGELFF; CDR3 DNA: TGTGCCAGCAGCTCCGGCGGGGCCGAGAACACCGGGGAGCTGTTTTTT
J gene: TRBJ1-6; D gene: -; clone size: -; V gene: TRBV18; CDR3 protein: CASSPQGTDSPLHF; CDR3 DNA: TGTGCCAGCTCACCACAGGGAACGGATTCACCCCTCCACTTT
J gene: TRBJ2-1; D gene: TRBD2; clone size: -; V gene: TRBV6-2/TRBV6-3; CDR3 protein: CASRASGIYNEQFF; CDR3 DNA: TGTGCCAGCAGGGCTAGCGGAATCTACAATGAGCAGTTCTTC
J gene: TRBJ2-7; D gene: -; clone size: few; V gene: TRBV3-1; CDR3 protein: CASSQPAGEQYF; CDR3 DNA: TGTGCCAGCAGCCAGCCGGCTGGGGAGCAGTACTTC
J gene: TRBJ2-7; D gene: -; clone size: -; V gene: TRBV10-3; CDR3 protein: CAIRITDRLSYEQYF; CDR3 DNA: TGTGCCATCAGGATTACCGACAGGCTCTCCTACGAGCAGTACTTC
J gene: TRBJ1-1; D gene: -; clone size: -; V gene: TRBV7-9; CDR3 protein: CASSWTRTANTEAFF; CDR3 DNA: TGTGCCAGCAGCTGGACTCGGACAGCGAACACTGAAGCTTTCTTT
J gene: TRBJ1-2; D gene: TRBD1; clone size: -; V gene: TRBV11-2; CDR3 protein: CASSRDRDFNTF; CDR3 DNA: TGTGCCAGCAGCCGGGACAGGGACTTCAACACCTTC
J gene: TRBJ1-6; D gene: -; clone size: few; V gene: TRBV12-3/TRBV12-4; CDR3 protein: CASSPTATNSPLHF; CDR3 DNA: TGTGCCAGCAGCCCGACAGCCACTAATTCACCCCTCCACTTT
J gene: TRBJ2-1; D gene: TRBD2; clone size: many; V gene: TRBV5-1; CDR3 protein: CASSLPAGVNEQFF; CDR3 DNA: TGCGCCAGCAGCTTGCCAGCGGGGGTTAATGAGCAGTTCTTC
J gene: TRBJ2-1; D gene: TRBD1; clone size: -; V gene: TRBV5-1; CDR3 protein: CASSLAGQGAGAVEQFF; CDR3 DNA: TGCGCCAGCAGCTTGGCGGGACAGGGGGCGGGAGCGGTCGAGCAGTTCTTC
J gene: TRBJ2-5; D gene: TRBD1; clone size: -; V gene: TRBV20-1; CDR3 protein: CSARTGGETQYF; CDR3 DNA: TGCAGTGCCCGGACAGGGGGAGAGACCCAGTACTTC
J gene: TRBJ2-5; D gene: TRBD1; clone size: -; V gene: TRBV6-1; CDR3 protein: CASSESPGQGRETQYF; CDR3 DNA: TGTGCCAGCAGTGAAAGCCCCGGACAGGGGAGAGAGACCCAGTACTTC
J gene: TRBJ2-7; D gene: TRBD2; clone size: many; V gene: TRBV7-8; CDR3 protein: CASSLRASGTYEQYF; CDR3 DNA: TGTGCCAGCAGCTTACGGGCTAGCGGTACCTACGAGCAGTACTTC
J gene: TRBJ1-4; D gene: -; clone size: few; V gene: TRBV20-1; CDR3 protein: CSARDPRGPNEKLFF; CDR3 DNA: TGCAGTGCTAGAGATCCGAGGGGCCCAAATGAAAAACTGTTTTTT
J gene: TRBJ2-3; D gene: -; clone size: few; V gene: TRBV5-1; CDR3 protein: CASSSQPSSGIADTQYF; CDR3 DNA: TGCGCCAGCAGCTCGCAACCCTCGTCGGGTATCGCAGATACGCAGTATTTT
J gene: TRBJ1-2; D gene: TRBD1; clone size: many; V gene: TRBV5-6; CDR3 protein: CASTQTGGTGAMEFGYTF; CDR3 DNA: TGTGCCAGCACCCAAACCGGCGGGACAGGGGCGATGGAGTTTGGCTACACCTTC
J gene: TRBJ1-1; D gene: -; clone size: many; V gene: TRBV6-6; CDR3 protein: CASSPSRGTEAFF; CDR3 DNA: TGTGCCAGCAGCCCTAGTCGTGGCACTGAAGCTTTCTTT
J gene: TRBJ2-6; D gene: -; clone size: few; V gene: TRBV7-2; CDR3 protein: CASSLLWTGANVLTF; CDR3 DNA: TGTGCCAGCAGCTTACTTTGGACTGGGGCCAACGTCCTGACTTTC
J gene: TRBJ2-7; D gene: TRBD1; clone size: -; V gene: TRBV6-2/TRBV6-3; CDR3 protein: CASSRPGTVEQYF; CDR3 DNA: TGTGCCAGCAGCCGACCCGGGACAGTCGAGCAGTACTTC
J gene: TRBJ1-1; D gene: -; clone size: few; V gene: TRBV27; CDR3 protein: CASHPRGPSTEAFF; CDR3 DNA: TGTGCCAGCCACCCCAGGGGCCCCAGCACTGAAGCTTTCTTT
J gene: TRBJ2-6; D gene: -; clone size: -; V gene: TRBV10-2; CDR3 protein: CASRKGGAGANVLTF; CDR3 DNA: TGCGCCAGCAGGAAGGGGGGGGCTGGGGCCAACGTCCTGACTTTC
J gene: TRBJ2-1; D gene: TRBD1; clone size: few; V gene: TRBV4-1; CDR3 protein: CASSPWTLPSDRGLQDEQFF; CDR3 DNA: TGCGCCAGCAGCCCGTGGACCTTACCCTCGGACAGGGGTCTGCAGGATGAGCAGTTCTTC
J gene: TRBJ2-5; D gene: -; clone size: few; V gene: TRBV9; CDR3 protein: CASSPSSGLETQYF; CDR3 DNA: TGTGCCAGCAGCCCCTCCTCGGGGCTGGAGACCCAGTACTTC
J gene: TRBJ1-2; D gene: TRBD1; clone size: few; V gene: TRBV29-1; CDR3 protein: CSVGPGQGARGYGYTF; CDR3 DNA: TGCAGCGTTGGACCGGGACAGGGGGCGCGGGGCTATGGCTACACCTTC
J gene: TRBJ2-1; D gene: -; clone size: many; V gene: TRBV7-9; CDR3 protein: CASSFPPRLGNEQFF; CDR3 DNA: TGTGCCAGCAGCTTCCCGCCCCGGTTGGGAAATGAGCAGTTCTTC
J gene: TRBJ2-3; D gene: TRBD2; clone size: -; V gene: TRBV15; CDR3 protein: CATSRGRGTTDTQYF; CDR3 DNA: TGTGCCACCAGCAGGGGGAGGGGTACTACAGATACGCAGTATTTT
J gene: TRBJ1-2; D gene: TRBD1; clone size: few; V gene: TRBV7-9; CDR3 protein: CASSPTGGTRNYGYTF; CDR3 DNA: TGTGCCAGCAGCCCCACAGGGGGAACTCGAAACTATGGCTACACCTTC
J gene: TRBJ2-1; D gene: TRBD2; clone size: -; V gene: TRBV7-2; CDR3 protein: CASSLPGLAGINEQFF; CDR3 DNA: TGTGCCAGCAGCTTGCCAGGACTAGCGGGGATAAATGAGCAGTTCTTC
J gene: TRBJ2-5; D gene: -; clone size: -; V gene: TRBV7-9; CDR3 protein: CASSEVGLEETQYF; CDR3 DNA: TGTGCCAGCAGCGAGGTGGGGTTAGAAGAGACCCAGTACTTC
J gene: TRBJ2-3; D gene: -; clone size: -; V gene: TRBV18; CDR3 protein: CASSPRRSGTDTQYF; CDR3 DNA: TGTGCCAGCTCACCTCGGCGGTCCGGAACAGATACGCAGTATTTT
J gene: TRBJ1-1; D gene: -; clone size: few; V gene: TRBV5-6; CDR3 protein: CASRGQVNTEAFF; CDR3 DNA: TGTGCCAGCAGGGGCCAGGTGAACACTGAAGCTTTCTTT
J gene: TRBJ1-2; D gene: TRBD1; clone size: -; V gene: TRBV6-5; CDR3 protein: CASSQGVHGYTF; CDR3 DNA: TGTGCCAGCAGTCAGGGGGTACATGGCTACACCTTC
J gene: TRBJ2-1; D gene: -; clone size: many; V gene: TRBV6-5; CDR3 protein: CASSPGGEQFF; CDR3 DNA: TGTGCCAGCAGCCCCGGGGGCGAGCAGTTCTTC
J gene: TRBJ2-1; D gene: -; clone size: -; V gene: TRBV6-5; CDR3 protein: CASTLGPGNEQFF; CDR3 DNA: TGTGCCAGCACCCTCGGGCCCGGCAATGAGCAGTTCTTC
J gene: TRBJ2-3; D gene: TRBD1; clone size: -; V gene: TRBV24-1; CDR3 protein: CATSQGAGGTDTQYF; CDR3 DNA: TGTGCCACCAGTCAGGGGGCAGGGGGCACAGATACGCAGTATTTT
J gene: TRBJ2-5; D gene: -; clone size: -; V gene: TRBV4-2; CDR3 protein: CASSQDLPLQETQYF; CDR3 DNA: TGTGCCAGCAGCCAAGATCTTCCCCTTCAAGAGACCCAGTACTTC
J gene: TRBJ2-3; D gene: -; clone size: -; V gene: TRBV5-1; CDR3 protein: CASSWDPGTDTQYF; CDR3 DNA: TGCGCCAGCAGCTGGGACCCCGGCACAGATACGCAGTATTTT
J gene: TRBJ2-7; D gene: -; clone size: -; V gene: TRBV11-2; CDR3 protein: CASSLDGGPAYEQYF; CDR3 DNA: TGTGCCAGCAGCTTAGATGGGGGGCCCGCCTACGAGCAGTACTTC
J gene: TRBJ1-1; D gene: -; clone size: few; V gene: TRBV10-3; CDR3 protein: CAISRENTEAFF; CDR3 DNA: TGTGCCATCAGTAGAGAGAACACTGAAGCTTTCTTT
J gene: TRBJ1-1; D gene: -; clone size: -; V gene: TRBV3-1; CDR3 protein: CASSLMGGGTEAFF; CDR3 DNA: TGTGCCAGCAGCCTTATGGGGGGCGGCACTGAAGCTTTCTTT
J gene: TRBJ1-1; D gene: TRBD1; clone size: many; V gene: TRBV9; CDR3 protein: CASSPRDRLNTEAFF; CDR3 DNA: TGTGCCAGCAGCCCCCGGGACAGGCTTAACACTGAAGCTTTCTTT
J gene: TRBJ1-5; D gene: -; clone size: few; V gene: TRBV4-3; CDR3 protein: CASSQGRRGGNQPQHF; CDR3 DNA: TGCGCCAGCAGCCAAGGACGTAGGGGTGGCAATCAGCCCCAGCATTTT